This section outlines one T cell receptor (beta chain) sequence together with its context. The sample originates from a study of glioma-infiltrating T cells after dendritic cell vaccination. The CDR3 length is 13 residues. The germline V gene encodes CDR1 SGHDT and CDR2 YYEEEE. V was cut by 3 bases and J by 6 bases, with 12 bases left in between. Libraries were prepared by immunoSEQ multiplex PCR; TCRdb keeps only in-frame clonotypes and omits some of them. The sample shows 55,000 to 70,000 clones, 80% to 85% of them seen only once. The specimen comprised blood, sampled before dendritic cell vaccination. This receptor was identified in a human donor with glioblastoma. The chain has TRBV5-6 and TRBJ1-1; D might be TRBD1 (5 bases). The CDR3 DNA reads TGTGCCAGCAGCTCCGTGGGGCCCGCTGAAGCTTTCTTT. Residues: CASSSVGPAEAFF.